This T cell receptor beta chain was obtained from a study of blood T cell repertoires in COVID-19. Study as a whole: Samples came from the United States, Italy and Spain, spanning acute and convalescent COVID-19. Sample material is recorded as cDNA or gDNA derived from T cells, B-cell-depleted T cells, or PBMCs.

The V and J ends lost 1 base and 5 bases, in that order; junction bases with no gene match: 4. Per the germline V gene, CDR1 is SGHRS and CDR2 is YFSETQ. The CDR3 has 15 amino acids. Authors' analysis steps: Amplification of reference gene primers was used by the study to estimate nucleated cell counts. Assay used: immunoSEQ multiplex PCR; TCRdb lists only in-frame clones, some missing. D and trimming were read from the DNA, whereas the V and J calls and clone size are those reported in that table. The sample lists around 150,000 clones, 87% occurring once. This clone was seen only a few times. V gene TRBV5-1 combines with J gene TRBJ2-1; 9 bases are a match to TRBD2. The sequenced sample was peripheral blood. The origin of this receptor is a middle-aged woman with acute or convalescent COVID-19. CDR3 sequence reads: CASSLKSSGNNEQFF. The CDR3 region has the DNA TGCGCCAGCAGCTTGAAATCTAGCGGGAACAATGAGCAGTTCTTC. The entire variable domain, with the rest obtained from reference TRBV5-1 and TRBJ2-1, is as follows: KAGVTQTPRYLIKTRGQQVTLSCSPISGHRSVSWYQQTPGQGLQFLFEYFSETQRNKGNFPGRFSGRQFSNSRSEMNVSTLELGDSALYLCASSLKSSGNNEQFFGPGTRLTVL.